Following are 12 T cell receptor beta chains from one sample sequenced in a study of regulatory T cells in long-lasting Graves disease. Investigators prepared the TCR beta libraries by applying iRepertoire HTBI primers and Arm-PCR of CDR3 regions. One entry per CDR3 protein, called by TCRdb with MiXCR from the multiplex PCR reads. Of fewer than 400,000 distinct CDR3 sequences in the sample, 15% to 20% were seen once. Time point denoted: newly diagnosed GD, antithyroid drugs for less than 3 months. RNA from PBMCs was the source of the TCR library. The sequencing here drew on peripheral blood mononuclear cells (PBMCs), taken at new diagnosis, from a patient treated with antithyroid drugs. The receptors shown here come from a female donor with Graves disease.

There are many counts of this clonotype. This chain joins TRBV19 and TRBJ2-1; D ambiguous. The CDR3 has 17 amino acids. With 6 bases removed from V and 7 bases from J, the gap between germline ends came to 25 bases. CDR1 LNHDA and CDR2 SQIVND come from the germline V gene (reference sequence). The CDR3 DNA reads as TGTGCCAGTAGCACCACCCCCCAGGATCCCCGACTTAATGAGCAGTTCTTC. It encodes CASSTTPQDPRLNEQFF.

The J gene is TRBJ2-1, the V gene TRBV7-2; D might be TRBD1 or TRBD2, each matching 6 bases. This CDR3 is 15 amino acids long. Trimming left V 1 base short and J 8 bases short, with 15 bases between. CDR1 SGHTA and CDR2 FQGNSA come from the germline V gene. CDR3 region: CASSLDPTRGHEQFF. Written as DNA, the CDR3 is TGTGCCAGCAGCTTAGACCCGACCCGGGGGCATGAGCAGTTCTTC.

With respect to this clonotype: A read error may be the cause here, since a much bigger clone is one base away. The chain links TRBV3-1 to TRBJ2-5; no clear D. Germline V gene data show CDR1 as LGHDT and CDR2 as YNNKEL (reference sequence). This CDR3 has 14 amino acids. The CDR3 reads CVSTQHGTEETQYF. CDR3 nucleotides: TGTGTCAGCACTCAACATGGAACGGAAGAGACCCAGTACTTC.

This clonotype has at least ten counts. J is TRBJ2-1 and V is TRBV28; TRBD1 agrees at 7 bases. The CDR3 runs 16 residues. Per the germline V gene, CDR1 is MDHEN and CDR2 is SYDVKM. Trimming at V came to 7 bases and at J to 7 bases, leaving 16 bases not matched to a gene. CDR3 sequence (DNA): TGTGCCAGCAATAACCCAAGGACAGGAAAAAAAAATGAGCAGTTCTTC. Amino acid sequence: CASNNPRTGKKNEQFF.

This clonotype was seen repeatedly, ten times or more. The chain has TRBV19 and TRBJ1-1; no firm D call. The CDR3 runs to 15 residues. The V gene's germline CDR1 is LNHDA and CDR2 SQIVND (reference sequence). With 6 bases removed from V and 0 bases from J, the gap between germline ends came to 14 bases. As DNA, the CDR3 is TGTGCCAGTAGCAGCGAGGAGTCAATGAACACTGAAGCTTTCTTT. It encodes CASSSEESMNTEAFF.

This clonotype appeared many times. This chain links TRBV5-1 with TRBJ1-1, with D unclear. The CDR3 runs 9 residues. Per the germline V gene, CDR1 is SGHRS and CDR2 is YFSETQ. With 9 bases removed from V and 5 bases from J, the gap between germline ends came to 5 bases. CDR3 DNA: TGCGCCATAGGGACTGAAGCTTTCTTT. This encodes CAIGTEAFF. Drawing the rest from reference TRBV5-1 and TRBJ1-1, the complete variable domain is KAGVTQTPRYLIKTRGQQVTLSCSPISGHRSVSWYQQTPGQGLQFLFEYFSETQRNKGNFPGRFSGRQFSNSRSEMNVSTLELGDSALYLCAIGTEAFFGQGTRLTVV.

This clonotype has a count of ten or more. J is TRBJ2-7 and V is TRBV10-3; TRBD1 matches at 7 bases. The V gene end was trimmed by 2 bases and the J gene end by 5 bases; junction bases not matched to a gene: 12. The CDR3 loop spans 16 amino acids. Germline values: CDR1 ENHRY, CDR2 SYGVKD. The CDR3: CAISEPDRAPLNEQYF. The CDR3, as DNA: TGTGCCATCAGTGAGCCCGACAGGGCCCCATTAAACGAGCAGTACTTC.

The rearrangement uses TRBV2 and TRBJ2-3, with 15 bases identical to TRBD2. With the DNA end fitting TRBJ2-1 better, the J assignment may be wrong. This CDR3 spans 15 amino acids. Germline assignment: CDR1 SNHLY and CDR2 FYNNEI. In DNA, the CDR3 is TGTGCCAGCGACGGGACTAGCGGGAGGACCAATGAGCAGTTCTTC. Protein product: CASDGTSGRTNEQFF.

This clonotype was seen many times. The rearrangement uses TRBV6-2 or TRBV6-3 and TRBJ1-2; the D gene is possibly TRBD1 (5 bases). Germline assignment: CDR1 MNHEY and CDR2 SVGEGT. The CDR3 consists of 15 residues. V dropped 2 bases and J dropped 4 bases, with 14 bases sitting between them. Written as DNA, the CDR3 is TGTGCCAGCAGTTACCCCCGAGGAGGGGCCTATGGCTACACCTTC. It is translated as CASSYPRGGAYGYTF.

This clonotype came up many times. V gene TRBV20-1 combines with J gene TRBJ2-2, with D unresolved. CDR1 is DFQATT and CDR2 is SNEGSKA in the germline V gene (reference sequence). The CDR3 totals 17 residues. The germline V and J ends were trimmed by 0 bases and 0 bases, with 14 bases remaining between them. CDR3 nucleotide sequence: TGCAGTGCTAGAGATCAAAGGGCAGGTTCGAACACCGGGGAGCTGTTTTTT. Protein: CSARDQRAGSNTGELFF.

The chain couples TRBV6-5 to TRBJ2-3; 10 bases are a match to TRBD2. The V gene's germline CDR1 is MNHEY and CDR2 SVGAGI. This CDR3 contains 14 residues. V was pared by 2 bases and J by 8 bases, with 4 bases of the junction left unmatched. CDR3 nucleotides: TGTGCCAGCAGTTACACTAGCGGGAAGGGTACGCAGTATTTT. Residues: CASSYTSGKGTQYF.

This clonotype was seen ten or more times. V and J are TRBV11-1 and TRBJ2-7; D is ambiguous. Per the germline V gene, CDR1 is SGHAT and CDR2 is FQDESV (reference sequence). Trimming removed 5 bases from V and 4 bases from J, with 12 bases in between. The CDR3 runs to 13 residues. The CDR3, as DNA: TGTGCCAGCAGCCAGAATCGCCCGTACGAGCAGTACTTC. Residues: CASSQNRPYEQYF. The complete variable domain, with remaining parts taken from reference TRBV11-1 and TRBJ2-7, reads EAEVAQSPRYKITEKSQAVAFWCDPISGHATLYWYRQILGQGPELLVQFQDESVVDDSQLPKDRFSAERLKGVDSTLKIQPAELGDSAMYLCASSQNRPYEQYFGPGTRLTVT.